Listed here are 8 T cell receptor beta chains from one sample, sequenced in a study of T cell responses to AZD1222 COVID-19 vaccine. Assay used: immunoSEQ multiplex PCR; TCRdb lists only in-frame clones, some missing. The sample lists about 150,000 clones; over 90% were seen once. The sequencing used peripheral blood, collected on day 0 of AZD1222 vaccination. Receptors originate from an adult in good health.

This chain uses TRBV5-1 with TRBJ1-1; D may be TRBD1 (6 bases). The CDR3 length is 16 residues. Trimming left V 3 bases short and J 3 bases short, with 18 bases between. Germline V gene data show CDR1 as SGHRS and CDR2 as YFSETQ. CDR3 in DNA: TGCGCCAGCAGCTCATACCCGGGGGCAGGGGACACTGAAGCTTTCTTT. Its translation: CASSSYPGAGDTEAFF.

The V call is TRBV11-2, the J call TRBJ1-1; 7 nucleotides agree with TRBD1. Germline-derived CDR1 and CDR2 are SGHAT and FQNNGV. CDR3 length: 13 amino acids. Trimming cost V 4 bases and J 6 bases; bases outside gene matches: 5. CDR3 sequence (DNA): TGTGCCAGCAGCTGGGGACAGTTTGCTGAAGCTTTCTTT. This sequence encodes CASSWGQFAEAFF.

The V call is TRBV18, the J call TRBJ1-4; 9 positions match TRBD1. This CDR3 comprises 15 residues. The V and J ends lost 5 bases and 8 bases, in that order; junction bases with no gene match: 9. Germline V lookup: CDR1 KGHSH, CDR2 LQKENI. The chain's CDR3 is CASSLTGGANEKLFF. Written as DNA, the CDR3 is TGTGCCAGCTCATTAACAGGGGGCGCGAACGAAAAACTGTTTTTT. Using reference TRBV18 and TRBJ1-4 for the parts outside the CDR3, the full variable domain is NAGVMQNPRHLVRRRGQEARLRCSPMKGHSHVYWYRQLPEEGLKFMVYLQKENIIDESGMPKERFSAEFPKEGPSILRIQQVVRGDSAAYFCASSLTGGANEKLFFGSGTQLSVL.

This sequence joins TRBV24-1 and TRBJ2-7; 8 positions agree with TRBD2. This CDR3 has 12 residues. Germline loops: CDR1 KGHDR, CDR2 SFDVKD. V lost 7 bases, J lost 12 bases, and 10 bases stayed unmatched. DNA for the CDR3: TGTGCCACCAGCTCAGCAGCGGGAGTCCTGTACTTC. Translating gives CATSSAAGVLYF.

Written as DNA, the CDR3 is TGTGCCAGCAGCCAATTGGGGGAACGTGTGAGTGGGGGCTACACCTTC. Its protein product is CASSQLGERVSGGYTF. The chain couples TRBV14 to TRBJ1-2, with D possibly being TRBD1 (5 bases). V dropped 2 bases and J dropped 8 bases, with 21 bases sitting between them. The germline gives CDR1 SGHDN, CDR2 FVKESK. The CDR3 has 16 amino acids.

The V gene is TRBV5-1, the J gene TRBJ1-2; D call uncertain. This CDR3 is built from 13 residues. V shed 4 bases and J shed 1 base, with 8 bases lying between them. The germline gives CDR1 SGHRS, CDR2 YFSETQ. As DNA, the CDR3 is TGCGCCAGCAGCCCCTCGCGTAACTATGGCTACACCTTC. Protein product: CASSPSRNYGYTF.

The V gene is TRBV5-5, the J gene TRBJ1-1; no definite D call. This CDR3 contains 11 residues. V lost 6 bases to trimming and J lost 4 bases, with 7 bases between them. Looked up from germline, CDR1 is SGHKS and CDR2 is YYEKEE (reference sequence). The CDR3 protein is CASMETTEAFF. CDR3 sequence (DNA): TGTGCCAGCATGGAGACCACTGAAGCTTTCTTT. The full variable domain, completed using reference TRBV5-5 and TRBJ1-1, is DAGVTQSPTHLIKTRGQQVTLRCSPISGHKSVSWYQQVLGQGPQFIFQYYEKEERGRGNFPDRFSARQFPNYSSELNVNALLLGDSALYLCASMETTEAFFGQGTRLTVV.

This CDR3 is CASSMADGYTF. The CDR3 region has the DNA TGTGCCAGTAGTATGGCCGATGGCTACACCTTC. The chain joins TRBV19 to TRBJ1-2; the D is unclear. The V end lost 3 bases, the J end lost 6 bases, and 5 bases lay between the germline ends. Germline V gives CDR1 LNHDA, CDR2 SQIVND (reference sequence). This CDR3 comprises 11 residues.